The subject of this entry is one T cell receptor (beta chain). Antigen: not known. The CDR3 loop spans 16 amino acids. Trimming left V 2 bases short and J 0 bases short, with 13 bases between. Germline V CDR1 and CDR2: WNHNN, SYGVQD (reference sequence). The donors were members of the roughly 130-subject validation cohort (separate from the roughly 680-subject first cohort). This record comes from a study of cytomegalovirus exposure and HLA in healthy donors. About the study: The approximately 130 validation repertoires and the approximately 640 first-cohort repertoires shared a platform, a later analysis reported.

Study-wide findings and caveats: The study labeled 164 TCR beta chains cytomegalovirus-associated.

Sequenced by immunoSEQ multiplex PCR; TCRdb stores in-frame clones only, minus some. Among 150,000 to 200,000 clones listed, roughly 89% were seen once. The sequence came from a woman between 18 and 29 years old in good health and CMV-seropositive. Material: PBMCs. This sequence joins TRBV10-1 and TRBJ1-1; perhaps TRBD1 as D (6 bases). CDR3 loop: CASSETPGVMNTEAFF. The CDR3 coding sequence is TGCGCCAGCAGTGAGACCCCAGGGGTCATGAACACTGAAGCTTTCTTT.